This TCR beta chain was identified in a study of blood T cells in healthy people across ages. PBMCs, at least 7 million per sample, were isolated. J gave up 2 bases and V 5 bases, and 4 bases lay outside the gene matches. Germline V gene sequence: CDR1 DFQATT, CDR2 SNEGSKA (reference sequence). This CDR3 is 15 amino acids long. Alongside a J-beta primer mix, a sample-barcoded 5' primer served in a second PCR lasting about 7 to 12 cycles. From the 5' RACE reads, TCRdb called clonotypes with MiXCR, one entry per CDR3 protein. Of 1.8 million or so distinct CDR3 sequences listed, approximately 39% are singletons.

This TCR derives from a human donor in good health. The gene calls are TRBV20-1 and TRBJ2-5, with 14 bases that match TRBD2. Sequenced sample: blood. The CDR3 bases are TGCAGTGCTGGGACTAGCGGGGGCACTCAAGAGACCCAGTACTTC. It specifies CSAGTSGGTQETQYF.